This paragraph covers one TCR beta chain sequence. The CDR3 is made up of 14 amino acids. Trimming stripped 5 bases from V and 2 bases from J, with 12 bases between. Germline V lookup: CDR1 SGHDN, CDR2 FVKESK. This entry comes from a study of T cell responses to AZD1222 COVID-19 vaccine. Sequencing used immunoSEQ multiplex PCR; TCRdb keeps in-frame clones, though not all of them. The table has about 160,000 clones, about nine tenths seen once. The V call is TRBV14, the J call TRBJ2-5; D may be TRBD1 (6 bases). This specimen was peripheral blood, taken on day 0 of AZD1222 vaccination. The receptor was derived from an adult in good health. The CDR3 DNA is TGTGCCAGCAGCGGCAGGGGCCTTCAAGAGACCCAGTACTTC. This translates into CASSGRGLQETQYF. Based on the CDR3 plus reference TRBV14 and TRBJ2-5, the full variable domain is EAGVTQFPSHSVIEKGQTVTLRCDPISGHDNLYWYRRVMGKEIKFLLHFVKESKQDESGMPNNRFLAERTGGTYSTLKVQPAELEDSGVYFCASSGRGLQETQYFGPGTRLLVL.